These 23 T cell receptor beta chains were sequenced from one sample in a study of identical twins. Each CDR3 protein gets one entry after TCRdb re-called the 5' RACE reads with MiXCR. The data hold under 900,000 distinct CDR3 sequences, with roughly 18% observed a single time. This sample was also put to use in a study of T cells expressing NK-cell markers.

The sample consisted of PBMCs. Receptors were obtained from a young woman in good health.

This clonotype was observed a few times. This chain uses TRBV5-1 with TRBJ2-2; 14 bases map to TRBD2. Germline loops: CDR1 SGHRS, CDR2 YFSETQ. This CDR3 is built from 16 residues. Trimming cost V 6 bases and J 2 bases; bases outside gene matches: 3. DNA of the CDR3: TGCGCCAGCACCGGACTAGCGGGGGGCAACACCGGGGAGCTGTTTTTT. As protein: CASTGLAGGNTGELFF.

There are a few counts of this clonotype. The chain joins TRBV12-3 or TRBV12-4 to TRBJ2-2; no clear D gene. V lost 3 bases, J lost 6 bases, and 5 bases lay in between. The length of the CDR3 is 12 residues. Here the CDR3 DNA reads TGTGCCAGCAGTTTTGGTCCCGGGGAGCTGTTTTTT. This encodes CASSFGPGELFF.

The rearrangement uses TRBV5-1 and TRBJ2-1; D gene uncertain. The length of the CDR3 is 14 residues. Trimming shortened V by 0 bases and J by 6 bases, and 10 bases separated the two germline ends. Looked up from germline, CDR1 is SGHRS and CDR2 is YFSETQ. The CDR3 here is CASSLARVINEQFF. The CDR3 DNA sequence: TGCGCCAGCAGCTTGGCACGGGTGATCAATGAGCAGTTCTTC. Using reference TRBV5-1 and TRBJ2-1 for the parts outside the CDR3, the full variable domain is KAGVTQTPRYLIKTRGQQVTLSCSPISGHRSVSWYQQTPGQGLQFLFEYFSETQRNKGNFPGRFSGRQFSNSRSEMNVSTLELGDSALYLCASSLARVINEQFFGPGTRLTVL.

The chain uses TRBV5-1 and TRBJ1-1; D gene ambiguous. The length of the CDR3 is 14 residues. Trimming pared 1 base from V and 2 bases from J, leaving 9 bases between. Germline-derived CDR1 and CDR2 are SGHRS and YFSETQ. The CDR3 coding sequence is TGCGCCAGCAGCTTGCAGGTGGATAACACTGAAGCTTTCTTT. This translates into CASSLQVDNTEAFF. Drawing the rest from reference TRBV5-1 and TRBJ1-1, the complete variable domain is KAGVTQTPRYLIKTRGQQVTLSCSPISGHRSVSWYQQTPGQGLQFLFEYFSETQRNKGNFPGRFSGRQFSNSRSEMNVSTLELGDSALYLCASSLQVDNTEAFFGQGTRLTVV.

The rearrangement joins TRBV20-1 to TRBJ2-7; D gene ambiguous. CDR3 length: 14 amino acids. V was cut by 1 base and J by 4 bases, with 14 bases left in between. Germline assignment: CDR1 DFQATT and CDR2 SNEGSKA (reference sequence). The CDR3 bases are TGCAGTGCTAGAGTTCAGGAGATCAAGTACGAGCAGTACTTC. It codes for CSARVQEIKYEQYF.

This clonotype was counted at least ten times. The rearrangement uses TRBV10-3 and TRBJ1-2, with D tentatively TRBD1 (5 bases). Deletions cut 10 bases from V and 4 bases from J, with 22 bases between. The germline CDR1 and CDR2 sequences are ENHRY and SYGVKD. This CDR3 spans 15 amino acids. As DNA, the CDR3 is TGTGCCACAAATCCCACGATACTGGGGGGCTATGGCTACACCTTC. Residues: CATNPTILGGYGYTF.

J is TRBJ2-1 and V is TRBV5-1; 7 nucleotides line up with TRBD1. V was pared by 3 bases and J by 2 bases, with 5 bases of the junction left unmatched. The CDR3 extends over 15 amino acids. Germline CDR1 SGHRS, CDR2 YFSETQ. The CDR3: CASSYGQDPYNEQFF. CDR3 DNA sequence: TGCGCCAGCAGCTATGGACAGGACCCCTACAATGAGCAGTTCTTC.

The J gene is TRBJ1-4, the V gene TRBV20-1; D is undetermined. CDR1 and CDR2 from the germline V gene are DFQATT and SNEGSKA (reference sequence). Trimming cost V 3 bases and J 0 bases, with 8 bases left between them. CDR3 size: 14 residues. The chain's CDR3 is CSARDGTTNEKLFF. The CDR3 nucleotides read TGCAGTGCTAGGGACGGGACAACTAATGAAAAACTGTTTTTT.

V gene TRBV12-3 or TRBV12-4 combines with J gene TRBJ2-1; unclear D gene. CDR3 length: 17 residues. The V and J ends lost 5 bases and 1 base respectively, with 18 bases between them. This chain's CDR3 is CASSPHDSPRSYNEQFF. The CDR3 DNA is TGTGCCAGCAGTCCCCACGACTCCCCGCGGTCCTACAATGAGCAGTTCTTC.

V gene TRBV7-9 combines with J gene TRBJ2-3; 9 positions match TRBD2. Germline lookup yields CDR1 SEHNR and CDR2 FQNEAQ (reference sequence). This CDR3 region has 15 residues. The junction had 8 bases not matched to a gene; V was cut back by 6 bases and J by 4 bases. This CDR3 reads CASRPSGGTSDTQYF. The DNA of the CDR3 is TGTGCCAGCAGACCAAGCGGGGGGACCTCAGATACGCAGTATTTT.

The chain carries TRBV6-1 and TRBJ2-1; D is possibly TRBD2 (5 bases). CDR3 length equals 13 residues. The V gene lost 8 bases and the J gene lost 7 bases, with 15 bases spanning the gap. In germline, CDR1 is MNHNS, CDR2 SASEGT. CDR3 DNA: TGTGCCAGCTCCGAGGGAAGGAGGAATGAGCAGTTCTTC. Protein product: CASSEGRRNEQFF.

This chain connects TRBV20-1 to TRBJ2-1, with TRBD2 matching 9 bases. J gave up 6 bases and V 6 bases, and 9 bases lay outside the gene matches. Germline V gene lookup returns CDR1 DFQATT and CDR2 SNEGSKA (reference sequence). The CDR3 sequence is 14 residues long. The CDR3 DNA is TGCAGTGCCGGATCGGGACTAGCCCCCAATGAGCAGTTCTTC. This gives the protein CSAGSGLAPNEQFF.

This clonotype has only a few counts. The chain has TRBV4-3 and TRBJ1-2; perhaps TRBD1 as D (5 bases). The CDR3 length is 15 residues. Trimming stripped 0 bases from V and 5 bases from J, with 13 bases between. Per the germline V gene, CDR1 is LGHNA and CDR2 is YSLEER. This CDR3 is CASSQDQGRTYGYTF. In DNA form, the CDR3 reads TGCGCCAGCAGCCAAGATCAGGGCAGGACTTATGGCTACACCTTC.

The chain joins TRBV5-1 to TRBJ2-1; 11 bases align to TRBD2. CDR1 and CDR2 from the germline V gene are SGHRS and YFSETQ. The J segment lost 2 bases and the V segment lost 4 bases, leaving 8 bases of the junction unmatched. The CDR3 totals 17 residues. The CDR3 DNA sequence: TGCGCCAGCAGCACCTCGGGGGGACTAGCGGCCTACAATGAGCAGTTCTTC. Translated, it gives CASSTSGGLAAYNEQFF.

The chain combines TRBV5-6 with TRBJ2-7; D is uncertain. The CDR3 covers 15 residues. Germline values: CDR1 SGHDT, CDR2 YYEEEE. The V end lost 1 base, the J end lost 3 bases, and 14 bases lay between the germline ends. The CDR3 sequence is CASSLSRFWVYEQYF. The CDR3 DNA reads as TGTGCCAGCAGCTTGTCCCGATTCTGGGTCTACGAGCAGTACTTC.

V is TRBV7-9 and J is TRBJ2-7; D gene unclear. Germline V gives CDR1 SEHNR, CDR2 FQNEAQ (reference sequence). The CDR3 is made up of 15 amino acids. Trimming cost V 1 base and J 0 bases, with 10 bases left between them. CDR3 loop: CASSLGQMSSYEQYF. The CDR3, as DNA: TGTGCCAGCAGCTTAGGGCAGATGAGCTCCTACGAGCAGTACTTC. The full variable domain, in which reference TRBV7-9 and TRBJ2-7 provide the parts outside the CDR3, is DTGVSQNPRHKITKRGQNVTFRCDPISEHNRLYWYRQTLGQGPEFLTYFQNEAQLEKSRLLSDRFSAERPKGSFSTLEIQRTEQGDSAMYLCASSLGQMSSYEQYFGPGTRLTVT.

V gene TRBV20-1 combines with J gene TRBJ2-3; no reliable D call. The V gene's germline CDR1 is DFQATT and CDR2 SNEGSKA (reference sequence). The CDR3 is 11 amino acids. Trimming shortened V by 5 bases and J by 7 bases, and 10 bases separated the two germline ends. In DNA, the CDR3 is TGCAGTGCTGGCGAAACGAATACGCAGTATTTT. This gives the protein CSAGETNTQYF.

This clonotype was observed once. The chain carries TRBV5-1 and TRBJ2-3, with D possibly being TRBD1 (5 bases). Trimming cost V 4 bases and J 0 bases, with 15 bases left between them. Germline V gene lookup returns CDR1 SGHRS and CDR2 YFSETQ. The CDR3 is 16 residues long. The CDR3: CASSNRQRPSTDTQYF. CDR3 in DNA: TGCGCCAGCAGCAACCGACAGAGGCCTAGCACAGATACGCAGTATTTT.

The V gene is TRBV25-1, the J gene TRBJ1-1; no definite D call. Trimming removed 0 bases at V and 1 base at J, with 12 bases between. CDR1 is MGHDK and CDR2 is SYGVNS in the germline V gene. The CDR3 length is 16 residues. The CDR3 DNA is TGTGCCAGCAGTGAATATGGGCCGCATGGGAACACTGAAGCTTTCTTT. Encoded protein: CASSEYGPHGNTEAFF.

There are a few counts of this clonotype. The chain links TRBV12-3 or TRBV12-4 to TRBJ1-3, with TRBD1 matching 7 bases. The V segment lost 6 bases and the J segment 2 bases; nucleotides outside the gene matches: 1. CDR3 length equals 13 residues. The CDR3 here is CASRTGTGNTIYF. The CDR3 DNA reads TGTGCCAGCAGGACAGGGACTGGAAACACCATATATTTT.

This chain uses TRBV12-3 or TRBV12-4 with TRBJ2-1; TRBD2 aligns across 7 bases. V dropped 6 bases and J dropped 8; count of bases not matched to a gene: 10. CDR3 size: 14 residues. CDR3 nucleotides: TGTGCCAGCAGGCCTGAGTGGGAGGGTGATGAGCAGTTCTTC. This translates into CASRPEWEGDEQFF.

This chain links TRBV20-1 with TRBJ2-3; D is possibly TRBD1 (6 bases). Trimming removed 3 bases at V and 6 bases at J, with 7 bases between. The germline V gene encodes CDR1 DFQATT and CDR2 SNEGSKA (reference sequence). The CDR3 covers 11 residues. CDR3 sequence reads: CSASQGDTQYF. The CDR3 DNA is TGCAGTGCTAGCCAGGGGGATACGCAGTATTTT.

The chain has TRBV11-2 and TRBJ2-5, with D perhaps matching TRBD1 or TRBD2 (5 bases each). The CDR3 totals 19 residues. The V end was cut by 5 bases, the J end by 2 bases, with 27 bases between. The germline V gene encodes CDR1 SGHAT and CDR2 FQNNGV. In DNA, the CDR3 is TGTGCCAGCAGCACCCGTGGGACCCCAAGGCGCGTAAATCAAGAGACCCAGTACTTC. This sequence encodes CASSTRGTPRRVNQETQYF. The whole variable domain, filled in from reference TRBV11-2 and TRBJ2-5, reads EAGVAQSPRYKIIEKRQSVAFWCNPISGHATLYWYQQILGQGPKLLIQFQNNGVVDDSQLPKDRFSAERLKGVDSTLKIQPAKLEDSAVYLCASSTRGTPRRVNQETQYFGPGTRLLVL.